One sample yielded the 32 T cell receptor beta chains listed below, sequenced in a study of regulatory T cells in long-lasting Graves disease. Construction of TCR beta libraries relied on iRepertoire HTBI primers and on Arm-PCR targeting CDR3 regions. TCRdb passed the multiplex PCR reads through MiXCR, listing each CDR3 protein once. This repertoire shows some 220,000 distinct CDR3 sequences, approximately 18% found once; its top ten account for roughly 12%. Time point denoted: newly diagnosed GD, antithyroid drugs for less than 3 months. The TCR library used RNA extracted from PBMCs. The same data also contributed to another study, on T cells in Graves' hyperthyroidism and ophthalmopathy.

Sequenced here: peripheral blood mononuclear cells (PBMCs), sampled at new diagnosis, from a patient treated with antithyroid drugs. These receptors were collected from a woman aged 25 to 39 with Graves disease.

This clonotype was seen only a few times. Given a far larger clone just one base away, this is likely a sequencing read error. The CDR3 spells CARNLNHRETQYF. In DNA, the CDR3 is TGTGCCCGCAATCTGAACCATAGGGAGACCCAGTACTTC. This chain connects TRBV6-1 to TRBJ2-5, with D uncertain. V was pared by 11 bases and J by 5 bases, with 18 bases between. Looked up from germline, CDR1 is MNHNS and CDR2 is SASEGT. The CDR3 length is 13 residues.

The chain couples TRBV20-1 to TRBJ1-4; D ambiguous. V was clipped by 6 bases and J by 4 bases, with 15 bases between them. The germline V gene has CDR1 DFQATT and CDR2 SNEGSKA (reference sequence). This CDR3 is built from 14 residues. As DNA, the CDR3 is TGCAGTGCCAGACCCGCTGATCTTAATGAAAAACTGTTTTTT. It codes for CSARPADLNEKLFF.

There are many counts of this clonotype. The chain has TRBV2 and TRBJ1-1, with 12 bases that match TRBD1. Germline V CDR1 and CDR2: SNHLY, FYNNEI. The CDR3 loop spans 13 amino acids. V gave up 6 bases and J gave up 6 bases; unmatched junction bases: 2. Here the CDR3 DNA reads TGTGCCAGCAGGAGGGACAGGGGGCCTGAAGCTTTCTTT. Translated, it gives CASRRDRGPEAFF.

With respect to this clonotype: This sequence may be a read error, since a much larger clone differs from it by one base. The V gene is TRBV6-5, the J gene TRBJ2-2; D unresolved. The germline V gene encodes CDR1 MNHEY and CDR2 SVGAGI. CDR3 size: 17 residues. CDR3 amino acids: CDSRPFVRTANTGELFF. DNA for the CDR3: TGTGACAGCAGGCCATTTGTCCGTACCGCGAACACCGGGGAGCTGTTTTTT.

This clonotype was detected many times. The rearrangement uses TRBV28 and TRBJ2-1; D gene uncertain. Trimming stripped 6 bases from V and 7 bases from J, with 13 bases between. Per the germline V gene, CDR1 is MDHEN and CDR2 is SYDVKM. CDR3 length: 13 residues. The CDR3: CASSQPVANEQFF. The CDR3 bases are TGTGCCAGCAGCCAACCGGTCGCAAATGAGCAGTTCTTC.

To note about this clonotype: This may be a read error, as it is one base from a much larger clone. The rearrangement links TRBV7-3 to TRBJ1-1; 7 bases are shared with TRBD1. This CDR3 region has 15 residues. Per the germline V gene, CDR1 is SGHTA and CDR2 is FQGTGA. The CDR3 bases are TGTGGCAGCAGCTTAACGCCTCAGGGGGTAACTGAAGCTTTCTTT. Its protein is CGSSLTPQGVTEAFF.

J is TRBJ1-6 and V is TRBV19; 9 bases are shared with TRBD1. Per the germline V gene, CDR1 is LNHDA and CDR2 is SQIVND (reference sequence). CDR3 size: 13 residues. V was pared by 7 bases and J by 9 bases, with 4 bases of the junction left unmatched. The CDR3 reads CASMRDRVSPLHF. The DNA for the CDR3 is TGTGCCAGTATGCGGGACAGGGTTTCACCCCTCCACTTT.

This clonotype has at least ten counts. J is TRBJ1-5 and V is TRBV27, with D unclear. CDR1 and CDR2 from the germline V gene are MNHEY and SMNVEV (reference sequence). The CDR3 contains 14 residues. The V gene lost 2 bases and the J gene lost 4 bases, with 9 bases spanning the gap. For the CDR3, the DNA is TGTGCCAGCAGTTTACGGGAGACAAATCAGCCCCAGCATTTT. Encoded protein: CASSLRETNQPQHF.

This clonotype appeared many times. This chain uses TRBV5-5 with TRBJ2-7, with 7 bases that match TRBD1. CDR1 is SGHKS, CDR2 YYEKEE, per germline (reference sequence). Unmatched junction bases numbered 5, after V lost 1 base and J lost 4 bases. The CDR3 sequence is 14 residues long. The CDR3 DNA sequence: TGTGCCAGCAGCTTGAAGGGGGCCTCTTACGAGCAGTACTTC. Protein sequence: CASSLKGASYEQYF.

The chain recombines TRBV9 with TRBJ2-2; no clear D gene. V lost 3 bases and J lost 8, with 8 bases in between. This CDR3 has 12 residues. Germline V CDR1 and CDR2: SGDLS, YYNGEE. CDR3: CASSATAGELFF. CDR3 coding DNA: TGTGCCAGCAGCGCGACGGCTGGGGAGCTGTTTTTT.

V is TRBV12-3 or TRBV12-4 and J is TRBJ2-7; 10 bases line up with TRBD2. This CDR3 is 15 amino acids long. The J segment lost 1 base and the V segment lost 2 bases, leaving 2 bases of the junction unmatched. The CDR3 sequence: CASSLTSGASYEQYF. The CDR3 DNA follows: TGTGCCAGCAGTTTAACTAGCGGGGCATCCTACGAGCAGTACTTC.

This clonotype was recorded many times. The rearrangement links TRBV11-2 to TRBJ2-2; possible D gene TRBD2, 6 bases. The V and J ends lost 6 bases and 1 base respectively, with 21 bases between them. The CDR3 has 18 residues. Germline lookup yields CDR1 SGHAT and CDR2 FQNNGV. The CDR3, as DNA: TGTGCCAGCAGGCGACCTTCGGGCGGGACCCAGAACACCGGGGAGCTGTTTTTT. It is translated as CASRRPSGGTQNTGELFF. Drawing the rest from reference TRBV11-2 and TRBJ2-2, the complete variable domain is EAGVAQSPRYKIIEKRQSVAFWCNPISGHATLYWYQQILGQGPKLLIQFQNNGVVDDSQLPKDRFSAERLKGVDSTLKIQPAKLEDSAVYLCASRRPSGGTQNTGELFFGEGSRLTVL.

In its sample, this clonotype was seen many times. This rearrangement joins TRBV6-1 to TRBJ1-2, with a weak D call TRBD1 (6 bases). Germline loops: CDR1 MNHNS, CDR2 SASEGT. This CDR3 has 16 amino acids. V was pared by 8 bases and J by 5 bases, with 24 bases between. The CDR3 nucleotides are TGTGCCAGCCTAATCGACCCCGGGACATCCAGTTATGGCTACACCTTC. Its protein product is CASLIDPGTSSYGYTF.

This clonotype occurred many times. The CDR3 region is CASSLGTLQLANYGYTF. The CDR3 nucleotides are TGCGCCAGCAGCTTAGGGACACTTCAATTAGCTAACTATGGCTACACCTTC. This chain uses TRBV5-1 with TRBJ1-2; D might be TRBD1 (6 bases). V gave up 2 bases and J gave up 0 bases, with 17 bases separating them. The CDR3 contains 17 residues. Germline V gene lookup returns CDR1 SGHRS and CDR2 YFSETQ.

This clonotype was seen repeatedly, ten times or more. The gene calls are TRBV18 and TRBJ2-7; TRBD1 or TRBD2 may be the D gene (7 bases each). V lost 3 bases to trimming and J lost 5 bases, with 11 bases between them. Germline values: CDR1 KGHSH, CDR2 LQKENI. This CDR3 is built from 13 residues. Here the CDR3 reads CASSPQGGDEQYF. The CDR3, as DNA: TGTGCCAGCTCACCGCAGGGGGGGGACGAGCAGTACTTC.

This clonotype was counted at least ten times. The chain combines TRBV6-2 or TRBV6-3 with TRBJ1-1, with 7 bases that match TRBD1. CDR1 and CDR2 (germline): MNHEY, SVGEGT. The length of the CDR3 is 13 residues. Unmatched junction bases numbered 10, after V lost 5 bases and J lost 10 bases. The CDR3 here is CASSSSTGYAAFF. CDR3 DNA: TGTGCCAGCAGTAGCTCGACAGGGTATGCAGCTTTCTTT.

This clonotype has more than one count but fewer than ten. This sequence joins TRBV20-1 and TRBJ2-7; TRBD1 matches at 9 bases. The germline CDR1 and CDR2 sequences are DFQATT and SNEGSKA (reference sequence). This CDR3 has 17 amino acids. With 0 bases clipped from V and 4 bases from J, the junction kept 13 bases outside the gene matches. CDR3 protein: CSARDPHGQGIEYEQYF. DNA for the CDR3: TGCAGTGCTAGAGACCCACATGGACAGGGGATCGAATACGAGCAGTACTTC.

In its sample, this clonotype was seen many times. The genes are TRBV15 and TRBJ2-3; 9 positions match TRBD2. The V and J ends lost 3 bases and 4 bases, in that order; junction bases with no gene match: 5. Per the germline V gene, CDR1 is LNHNV and CDR2 is YYDKDF (reference sequence). The CDR3 consists of 15 residues. The CDR3 nucleotides read TGTGCCACCAGCAGGGGACTAGCTTCGGCAGATACGCAGTATTTT. Its protein product is CATSRGLASADTQYF.

There are many counts of this clonotype. The chain carries TRBV4-1 and TRBJ2-5, with D possibly being TRBD2 (6 bases). The CDR3 length is 15 residues. Trimming left V 3 bases short and J 0 bases short, with 11 bases between. The germline V gene has CDR1 MGHRA and CDR2 YSYEKL. CDR3 bases: TGCGCCAGCAGCCAGGGGACTCAATACCAAGAGACCCAGTACTTC. This encodes CASSQGTQYQETQYF.

This clonotype was seen at least ten times. The chain couples TRBV18 to TRBJ1-2; the D is unclear. CDR1 is KGHSH, CDR2 LQKENI, per germline. Trimming took off 5 bases at V and 0 bases at J, with 7 bases between the two ends. This CDR3 is 13 amino acids long. In nucleotides, the CDR3 is TGTGCCAGCTCAAAGGGCCCTAACTATGGCTACACCTTC. This encodes CASSKGPNYGYTF.

This clonotype has a count of ten or more. The chain carries TRBV14 and TRBJ2-7; TRBD1 matches at 9 bases. Per germline, CDR1 SGHDN and CDR2 FVKESK. The CDR3 is made up of 15 amino acids. The ends lost 2 bases at V and 5 bases at J; junction bases unmatched: 7. The CDR3 DNA reads TGTGCCAGCAGCCAAATCCGGGACAGGGTCCACGAGCAGTACTTC. Translating gives CASSQIRDRVHEQYF.

Note on this clonotype: This likely traces to a read error, being one base from a far larger clone. This chain joins TRBV28 and TRBJ2-1; D tentatively reads TRBD1 or TRBD2 (5 bases each). The CDR3 covers 13 residues. The V gene's germline CDR1 is MDHEN and CDR2 SYDVKM. V was pared by 2 bases and J by 10 bases, with 12 bases between. CDR3 in DNA: TGTGCCAGCAGTTTAATGGGTCGGGACGAGCAGTTCTTC. Residues: CASSLMGRDEQFF.

In its sample, this clonotype was seen many times. V gene TRBV7-9 combines with J gene TRBJ1-2, with 9 bases aligning to TRBD1. The CDR3 runs to 14 residues. Trimming at V came to 1 base and at J to 6 bases, leaving 3 bases not matched to a gene. CDR1 is SEHNR and CDR2 is FQNEAQ in the germline V gene (reference sequence). Here the CDR3 DNA reads TGTGCCAGCAGCTTAGGGACAGGGGCGCATGGCTACACCTTC. It translates to CASSLGTGAHGYTF.

This clonotype was seen repeatedly, ten times or more. The chain is built from TRBV30 and TRBJ2-5; perhaps D is TRBD1 or TRBD2 (5 bases each). Per germline, CDR1 GTSNPN and CDR2 SVGIG (reference sequence). Trimming removed 0 bases at V and 5 bases at J, with 13 bases between. The CDR3 is 14 residues long. The CDR3, as DNA: TGTGCCTGGAGTGTAGGATCTGGGACGGAGACCCAGTACTTC. Encoded protein: CAWSVGSGTETQYF.

This clonotype appeared a few times. The chain is built from TRBV29-1 and TRBJ2-1; the match to TRBD2 covers 7 bases. The V gene's germline CDR1 is SQVTM and CDR2 ANQGSEA. Losses at the gene ends were 6 bases for V and 7 bases for J; bases not matched to a gene: 3. The CDR3 consists of 11 residues. The CDR3 coding sequence is TGCAGCGTCAGGGAGGGGAATGAGCAGTTCTTC. Translating it yields CSVREGNEQFF.

Many counts were recorded for this clonotype. CDR3 nucleotide sequence: TGTGCCACTACTACATACAATGAGCAGTTCTTC. It encodes CATTTYNEQFF. The J gene is TRBJ2-1, the V gene TRBV19; D is uncertain. CDR3 length: 11 residues. Trimming left V 10 bases short and J 4 bases short, with 8 bases between. The germline V gene has CDR1 LNHDA and CDR2 SQIVND (reference sequence). Combining the CDR3 with reference TRBV19 and TRBJ2-1 gives the whole variable domain DGGITQSPKYLFRKEGQNVTLSCEQNLNHDAMYWYRQDPGQGLRLIYYSQIVNDFQKGDIAEGYSVSREKKESFPLTVTSAQKNPTAFYLCATTTYNEQFFGPGTRLTVL.

The gene calls are TRBV2 and TRBJ2-7; 9 bases match TRBD1. V lost 6 bases, J lost 6 bases, and 9 bases stayed unmatched. From germline, CDR1 is SNHLY and CDR2 FYNNEI. The CDR3 runs to 14 residues. CDR3 DNA: TGTGCCAGCAGAACAACAGGGGGCTTTCTCGAGCAGTACTTC. It is translated as CASRTTGGFLEQYF.

The rearrangement uses TRBV28 and TRBJ1-6; D is possibly TRBD1 (6 bases). The CDR3 is made up of 17 amino acids. Looked up from germline, CDR1 is MDHEN and CDR2 is SYDVKM. The germline V and J ends were trimmed by 3 bases and 6 bases, with 18 bases remaining between them. DNA for the CDR3: TGTGCCAGCAGTTTTGCGATACTGGGGGCCGCTAATTCACCCCTCCACTTT. This translates into CASSFAILGAANSPLHF.

This clonotype was counted ten times or more. The chain has TRBV30 and TRBJ1-4; D is uncertain. Trimming left V 3 bases short and J 0 bases short, with 11 bases between. Germline values: CDR1 GTSNPN, CDR2 SVGIG (reference sequence). The length of the CDR3 is 15 residues. CDR3 residues: CAWSGIQATNEKLFF. For the CDR3, the DNA is TGTGCCTGGAGCGGAATTCAAGCAACTAATGAAAAACTGTTTTTT. Combining the CDR3 with reference TRBV30 and TRBJ1-4 gives the whole variable domain SQTIHQWPATLVQPVGSPLSLECTVEGTSNPNLYWYRQAAGRGLQLLFYSVGIGQISSEVPQNLSASRPQDRQFILSSKKLLLSDSGFYLCAWSGIQATNEKLFFGSGTQLSVL.

This clonotype was seen only a few times. A read error likely explains this, since a far larger clone differs by one base. This chain joins TRBV11-2 and TRBJ1-1; D is ambiguous. CDR1 and CDR2 (germline): SGHAT, FQNNGV. Trimming stripped 0 bases from V and 0 bases from J, with 17 bases between. The CDR3 has 18 amino acids. This CDR3 reads CASSLDGSRRRMNTEAFF. The CDR3 DNA follows: TGTGCCAGCAGCTTAGATGGGTCACGTCGACGGATGAACACTGAAGCTTTCTTT.

This clonotype was seen repeatedly, ten times or more. This chain uses TRBV6-1 with TRBJ1-1; TRBD1 matches 9 bases. The J segment lost 1 base and the V segment lost 0 bases, leaving 3 bases of the junction unmatched. In germline, CDR1 is MNHNS, CDR2 SASEGT. The CDR3 spans 16 residues. For the CDR3, the DNA is TGTGCCAGCAGTGAAGCCCCGGGACAGGGGAACACTGAAGCTTTCTTT. It yields the protein CASSEAPGQGNTEAFF.

This clonotype showed up many times. The gene calls are TRBV9 and TRBJ2-7; 9 positions match TRBD1. The germline V gene has CDR1 SGDLS and CDR2 YYNGEE. The trim removed 0 bases at V and 3 bases at J, leaving 1 base unmatched. The CDR3 consists of 14 residues. CDR3 in DNA: TGTGCCAGCAGCGTAGAGGGACAGGGCTACGAGCAGTACTTC. It specifies CASSVEGQGYEQYF. Full variable domain (outside the CDR3, taken from reference TRBV9 and TRBJ2-7): DSGVTQTPKHLITATGQRVTLRCSPRSGDLSVYWYQQSLDQGLQFLIQYYNGEERAKGNILERFSAQQFPDLHSELNLSSLELGDSALYFCASSVEGQGYEQYFGPGTRLTVT.